A selection of T cell receptor beta chains follows, all from one sample in a study of regulatory T cells in long-lasting Graves disease. TCRdb called the multiplex PCR reads again in MiXCR, with one record for every CDR3 protein. The data contain 400,000 to 500,000 distinct CDR3 sequences, about a fifth of them singletons. The material sequenced was peripheral blood mononuclear cells (PBMCs), taken when the disease was refractory, from a patient treated with antithyroid drugs. These receptors all come from a female donor with Graves disease. Each CDR3 is given with its conserved first and last residue. The D gene is left open where the match is weak.

V	D	J	CDR3
TRBV9	.	TRBJ1-2	CASSAGGGYTF
TRBV13	TRBD2	TRBJ2-7	CASSRTGLAGGDEQYF
TRBV7-8	TRBD2	TRBJ2-7	CASSPDNLFGRGSYEQYF
TRBV6-4	TRBD1	TRBJ1-1	CASSYLRTGSQVNTEAFF
TRBV7-3	.	TRBJ1-1	CASRRGQTNTEAFF
TRBV11-2	.	TRBJ1-2	CASSTPVYGYTF
TRBV6-1	.	TRBJ2-7	CASSRLDTTGGEQYF
TRBV27	.	TRBJ2-5	CASSSYWTGRGPPSSQYF
TRBV3-1	.	TRBJ2-2	CASSQDARDWLGELFF
TRBV2	.	TRBJ1-2	CASSEAPEVDGYTF
TRBV11-2	TRBD1	TRBJ1-2	CASSLTGQGFDPRYGYTF
TRBV28	.	TRBJ1-5	CASSLRADSNQPQHF
TRBV6-1	TRBD2	TRBJ2-2	CASSERIAGGRTGELFF
TRBV4-1	.	TRBJ1-1	CASSQDLARNTEAFF
TRBV6-2/TRBV6-3	.	TRBJ2-5	CASSYSTGIQETQYF
TRBV12-3/TRBV12-4	.	TRBJ1-1	CASSTGSMNTEAFF
TRBV7-3	.	TRBJ2-2	CASSLLTGFGELFF
TRBV9	.	TRBJ1-2	CASSGLQAEFGYGYTF
TRBV5-8	.	TRBJ1-1	CASSLVSGVNTEAFF
TRBV29-1	TRBD1	TRBJ2-7	CSVGGSTGGYEFDEQYF
TRBV28	.	TRBJ1-5	CASSLGQRSQPQHF
TRBV29-1	TRBD1	TRBJ1-2	CSVVSRGSYTF
TRBV28	.	TRBJ2-5	CASSNRGISFAETQYF
TRBV7-8	TRBD1	TRBJ2-7	CASSFRDSLYEQYF
TRBV29-1	.	TRBJ2-7	CSVVSQGSSYEQYF
TRBV3-1	.	TRBJ2-7	CASSQDQDGTYEQYF
TRBV30	.	TRBJ1-1	CAWSRTWGTEAFF
TRBV15	TRBD1	TRBJ1-1	CATSDRTGRNASF
TRBV11-2	.	TRBJ1-1	CASNKIRGAEAFF
TRBV6-2/TRBV6-3	.	TRBJ2-7	CASRWTEEGEQYF
TRBV19	.	TRBJ1-1	CANPRRNVPEAFF
TRBV2	.	TRBJ2-7	CASSGEAGTVVSYEQYF
TRBV9	.	TRBJ2-7	CASSVDRVADEQYF
TRBV2	TRBD1	TRBJ1-4	CATAGGYNEKLFF
TRBV18	.	TRBJ2-7	CASSEANSEQYF
TRBV6-5	.	TRBJ2-5	CASSYSRPGVPETQYF
TRBV2	TRBD2	TRBJ2-5	CASSEGLAGETQYF
TRBV4-1	.	TRBJ2-5	CASSYSGTDSYQETQYF
TRBV29-1	.	TRBJ2-7	CSVQDFTTTYEQYF
TRBV27	.	TRBJ2-7	CASRGIEAPYEQYF
TRBV5-1	TRBD1	TRBJ1-6	CASSLSGQSSSPLHF
TRBV29-1	.	TRBJ2-7	CSVGVSSYEQYF
TRBV6-1	TRBD1	TRBJ2-3	CASREQGASTDTQYF